This T cell receptor (beta chain) was documented in a study of Ad26.COV2.S vaccination and SARS-CoV-2 variants. The V segment lost 4 bases and the J segment 6 bases; nucleotides outside the gene matches: 7. Germline CDR1 LGHDT, CDR2 YNNKEL (reference sequence). This CDR3 has 15 residues. Clones were sequenced by immunoSEQ multiplex PCR, and TCRdb holds only the in-frame ones, with some missing. Of about 390,000 clones listed, 92% were seen once; the top ten hold around 1.7%. About this clone itself: Its specificity is unknown.

The treatment denotes: roughly 20 received Ad26.COV2.S at low or high dose, single or two shots; 5 received placebo; per-sample allocation not given. Following the first vaccine or placebo injection, samples were taken on day 63. At a Boston site, the person donating was an adult of 18-55 years. Ad26.COV2.S expressed prefusion-stabilized spike from the original Wuhan strain. Regarding the study as a whole: People who got the vaccine or the placebo had similar non-spike TCR breadth. CD8+ and CD4+ T cells specific for spike reportedly responded with substantial breadth after vaccination.

V gene TRBV3-1 (or the pseudogene TRBV3-2) combines with J gene TRBJ2-1; 9 nucleotides align to TRBD2. Sample: peripheral blood, taken in a trial of Ad26.COV2.S vaccine versus placebo. This clonotype was sampled from a person between 18 and 60 years old who received the Ad26.COV2.S COVID-19 vaccine or a placebo. The CDR3 spells CASSLLAGGINEQFF. The CDR3, as DNA: TGTGCCAGCAGCCTTCTCGCGGGGGGGATCAATGAGCAGTTCTTC.